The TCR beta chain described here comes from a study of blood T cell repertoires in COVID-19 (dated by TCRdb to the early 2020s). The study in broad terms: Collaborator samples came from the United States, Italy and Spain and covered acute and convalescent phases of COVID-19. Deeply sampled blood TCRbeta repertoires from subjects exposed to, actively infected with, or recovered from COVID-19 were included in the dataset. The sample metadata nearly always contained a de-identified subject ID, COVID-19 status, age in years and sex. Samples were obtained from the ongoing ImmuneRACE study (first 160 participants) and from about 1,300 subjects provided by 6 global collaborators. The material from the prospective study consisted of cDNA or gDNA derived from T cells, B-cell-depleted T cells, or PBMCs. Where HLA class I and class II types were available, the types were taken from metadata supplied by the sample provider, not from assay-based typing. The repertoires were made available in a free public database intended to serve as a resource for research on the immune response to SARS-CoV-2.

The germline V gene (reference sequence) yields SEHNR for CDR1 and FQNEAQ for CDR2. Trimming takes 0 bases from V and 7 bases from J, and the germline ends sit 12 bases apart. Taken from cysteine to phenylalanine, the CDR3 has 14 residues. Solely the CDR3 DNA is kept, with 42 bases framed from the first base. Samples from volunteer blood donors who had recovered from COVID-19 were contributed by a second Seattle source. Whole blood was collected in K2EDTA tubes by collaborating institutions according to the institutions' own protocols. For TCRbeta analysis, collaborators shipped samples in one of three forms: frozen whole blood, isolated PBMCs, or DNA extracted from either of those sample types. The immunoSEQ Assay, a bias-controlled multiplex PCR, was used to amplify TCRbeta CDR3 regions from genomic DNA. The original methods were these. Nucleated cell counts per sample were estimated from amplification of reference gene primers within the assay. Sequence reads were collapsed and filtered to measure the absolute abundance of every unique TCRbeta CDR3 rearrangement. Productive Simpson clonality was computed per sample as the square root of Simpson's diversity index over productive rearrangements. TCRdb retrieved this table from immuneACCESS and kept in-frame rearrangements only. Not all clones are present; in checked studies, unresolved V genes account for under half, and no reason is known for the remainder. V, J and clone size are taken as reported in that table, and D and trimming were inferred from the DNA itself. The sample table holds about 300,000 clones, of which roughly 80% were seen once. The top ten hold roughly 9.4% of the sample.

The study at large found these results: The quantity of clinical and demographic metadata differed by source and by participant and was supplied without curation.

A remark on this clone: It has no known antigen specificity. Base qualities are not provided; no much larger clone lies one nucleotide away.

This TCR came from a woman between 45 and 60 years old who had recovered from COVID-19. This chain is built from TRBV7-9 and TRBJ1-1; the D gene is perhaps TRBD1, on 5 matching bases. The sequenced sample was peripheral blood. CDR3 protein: CASSLARTSGEAFF. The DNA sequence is TGTGCCAGCAGCTTAGCGAGGACATCGGGTGAAGCTTTCTTT.